This entry concerns a single T cell receptor beta chain. TCRdb reanalysed the RT-PCR reads using MiXCR and keeps one entry per CDR3 protein. The sample has more than 850,000 distinct CDR3 sequences; over 15% are singletons. The CDR3 runs 16 residues. Germline-derived CDR1 and CDR2 are SGHNT and YYREEE (reference sequence). The V gene end was trimmed by 4 bases and the J gene end by 7 bases; junction bases not matched to a gene: 13. This record belongs to a study of patients and donors after allogeneic stem cell transplantation. This sequence originates from a human donor who was either an allogeneic HSCT recipient or a stem cell or donor lymphocyte infusion donor (not recorded which). It is not recorded whose cells these are; they may come from a transplant donor. The sample was blood, either unsorted or a sorted T cell fraction (not recorded which). The V gene is TRBV5-4, the J gene TRBJ2-1; 8 bases line up with TRBD2. Here the CDR3 DNA reads TGTGCCAGCAGCCCCCCGGGGGGGGGCAGGGCGAATGAGCAGTTCTTC. It translates to CASSPPGGGRANEQFF.